The source of this T cell receptor (beta chain) is a study of spatial heterogeneity in lung cancer. Time point in this sample: sample taken at primary tumor resection. Whole RNA from tumor, nontumor lung or frozen PBMC was sequenced unsorted. TCRdb reprocessed the 5' RACE reads via MiXCR and lists one record per CDR3 protein. Counted here are 40,000 to 50,000 distinct CDR3 sequences, about 13% occurring once; the ten biggest clones make up 55% to 60%. The CDR3 consists of 13 residues. Between the trimmed V and J ends, which lost 4 bases and 2 bases, there was a span of 10 bases. The germline V gene encodes CDR1 DFQATT and CDR2 SNEGSKA (reference sequence).

The material was PBMCs, obtained at surgery. The V and J genes are TRBV20-1 and TRBJ2-3; tentatively, D is TRBD1 (6 bases). The origin of this receptor is a male donor with early-stage non-small cell lung cancer. CDR3: CSATGQFTDTQYF. For the CDR3, the DNA is TGCAGTGCTACCGGACAGTTCACAGATACGCAGTATTTT.